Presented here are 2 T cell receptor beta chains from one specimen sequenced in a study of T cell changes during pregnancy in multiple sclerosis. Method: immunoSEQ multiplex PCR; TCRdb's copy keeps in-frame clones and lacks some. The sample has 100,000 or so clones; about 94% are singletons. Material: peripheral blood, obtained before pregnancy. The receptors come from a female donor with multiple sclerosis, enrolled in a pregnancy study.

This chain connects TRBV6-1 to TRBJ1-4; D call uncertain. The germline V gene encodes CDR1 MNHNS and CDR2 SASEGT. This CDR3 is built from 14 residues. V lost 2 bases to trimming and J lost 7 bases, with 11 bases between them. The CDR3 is CASSETFSGEKLFF. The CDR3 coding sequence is TGTGCCAGCAGTGAAACTTTTTCGGGTGAAAAACTGTTTTTT.

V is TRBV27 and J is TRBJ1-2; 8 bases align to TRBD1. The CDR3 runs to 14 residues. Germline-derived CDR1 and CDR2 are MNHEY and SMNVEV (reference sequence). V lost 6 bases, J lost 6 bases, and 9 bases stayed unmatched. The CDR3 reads CASSSLRGLDGYTF. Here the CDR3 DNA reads TGTGCCAGCAGCTCTCTCAGGGGGCTGGATGGCTACACCTTC.